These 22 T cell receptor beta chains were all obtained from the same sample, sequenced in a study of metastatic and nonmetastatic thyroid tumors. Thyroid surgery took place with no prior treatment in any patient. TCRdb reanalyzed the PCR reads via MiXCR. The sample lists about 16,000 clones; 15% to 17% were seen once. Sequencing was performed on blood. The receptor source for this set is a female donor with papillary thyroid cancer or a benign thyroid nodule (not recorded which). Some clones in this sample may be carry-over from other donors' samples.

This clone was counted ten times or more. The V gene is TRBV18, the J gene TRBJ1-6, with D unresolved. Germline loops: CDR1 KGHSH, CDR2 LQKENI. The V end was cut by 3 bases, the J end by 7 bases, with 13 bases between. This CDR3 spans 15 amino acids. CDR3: CASSPSGPINSPLHF. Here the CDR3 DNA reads TGTGCCAGCTCACCCTCCGGACCGATAAATTCACCCCTCCACTTT.

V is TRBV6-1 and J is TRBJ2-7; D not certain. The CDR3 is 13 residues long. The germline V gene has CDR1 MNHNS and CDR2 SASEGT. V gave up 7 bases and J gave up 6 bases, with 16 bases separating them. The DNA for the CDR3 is TGTGCCAGCATTGGAGACTGGGTCTCCGAGCAGTACTTC. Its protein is CASIGDWVSEQYF.

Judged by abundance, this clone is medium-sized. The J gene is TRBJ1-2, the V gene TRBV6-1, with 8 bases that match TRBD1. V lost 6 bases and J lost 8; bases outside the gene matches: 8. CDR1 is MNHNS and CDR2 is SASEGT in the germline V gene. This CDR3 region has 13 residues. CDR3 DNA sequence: TGTGCCAGCAGCCAGACCAGGGGGCCGGGCTACACCTTC. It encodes CASSQTRGPGYTF.

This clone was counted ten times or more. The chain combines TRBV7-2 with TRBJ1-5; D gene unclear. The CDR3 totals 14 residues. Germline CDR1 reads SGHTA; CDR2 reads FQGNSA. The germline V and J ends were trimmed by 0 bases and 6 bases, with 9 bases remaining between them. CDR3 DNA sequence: TGTGCCAGCAGCTTAGCGGGGAGAAGTCAGCCCCAGCATTTT. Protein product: CASSLAGRSQPQHF. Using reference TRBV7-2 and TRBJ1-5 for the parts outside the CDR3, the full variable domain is GAGVSQSPSNKVTEKGKDVELRCDPISGHTALYWYRQSLGQGLEFLIYFQGNSAPDKSGLPSDRFSAERTGGSVSTLTIQRTQQEDSAVYLCASSLAGRSQPQHFGDGTRLSIL.

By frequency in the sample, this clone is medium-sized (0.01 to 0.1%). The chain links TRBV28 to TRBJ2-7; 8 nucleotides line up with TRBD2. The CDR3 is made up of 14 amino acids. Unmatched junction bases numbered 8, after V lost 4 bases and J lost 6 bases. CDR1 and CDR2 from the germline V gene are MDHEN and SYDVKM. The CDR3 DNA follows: TGTGCCAGCAGTTATAGCGGGGACGGAGGCGAGCAGTACTTC. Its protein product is CASSYSGDGGEQYF. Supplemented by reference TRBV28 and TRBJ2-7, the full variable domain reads DVKVTQSSRYLVKRTGEKVFLECVQDMDHENMFWYRQDPGLGLRLIYFSYDVKMKEKGDIPEGYSVSREKKERFSLILESASTNQTSMYLCASSYSGDGGEQYFGPGTRLTVT.

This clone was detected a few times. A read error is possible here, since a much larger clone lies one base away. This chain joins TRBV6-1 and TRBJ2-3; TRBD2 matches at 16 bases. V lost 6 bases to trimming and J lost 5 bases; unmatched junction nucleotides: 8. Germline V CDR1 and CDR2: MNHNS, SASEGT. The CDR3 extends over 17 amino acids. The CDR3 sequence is CASREMGLAGGGDTQYF. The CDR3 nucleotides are TGTGCCAGCAGGGAGATGGGACTAGCGGGAGGGGGAGATACGCAGTATTTT.

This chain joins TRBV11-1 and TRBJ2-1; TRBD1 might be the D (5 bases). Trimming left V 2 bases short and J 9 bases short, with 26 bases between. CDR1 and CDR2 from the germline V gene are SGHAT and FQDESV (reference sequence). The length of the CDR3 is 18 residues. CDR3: CASSLSFWAQDSFGEQFF. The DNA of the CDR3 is TGTGCCAGCAGCTTAAGTTTTTGGGCACAAGACAGTTTCGGTGAGCAGTTCTTC.

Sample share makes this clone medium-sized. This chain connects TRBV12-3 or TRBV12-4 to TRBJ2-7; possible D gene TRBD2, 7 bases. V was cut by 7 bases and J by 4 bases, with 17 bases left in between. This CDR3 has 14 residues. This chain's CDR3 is CASTRAGASYEQYF. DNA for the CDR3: TGTGCCAGCACCCGGGCGGGGGCGAGTTACGAGCAGTACTTC.

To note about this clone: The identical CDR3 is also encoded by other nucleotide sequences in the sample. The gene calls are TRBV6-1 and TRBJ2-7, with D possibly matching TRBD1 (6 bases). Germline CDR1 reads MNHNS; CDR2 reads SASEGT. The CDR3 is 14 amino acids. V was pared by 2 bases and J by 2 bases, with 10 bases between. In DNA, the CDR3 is TGTGCCAGCAGTGAACGCCGGGACACCTACGAGCAGTACTTC. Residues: CASSERRDTYEQYF.

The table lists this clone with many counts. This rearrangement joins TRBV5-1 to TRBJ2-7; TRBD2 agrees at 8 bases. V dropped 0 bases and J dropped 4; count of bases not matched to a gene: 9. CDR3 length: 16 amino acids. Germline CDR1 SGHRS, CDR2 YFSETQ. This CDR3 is CASSLDPAGGRYEQYF. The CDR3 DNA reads TGCGCCAGCAGCTTGGACCCCGCGGGAGGAAGGTACGAGCAGTACTTC.

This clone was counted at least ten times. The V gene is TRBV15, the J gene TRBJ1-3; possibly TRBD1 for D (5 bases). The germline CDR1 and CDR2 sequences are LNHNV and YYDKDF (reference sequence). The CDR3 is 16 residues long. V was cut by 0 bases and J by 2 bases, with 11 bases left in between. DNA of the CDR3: TGTGCCACCAGCAGAGATCGGCCAGGGCCTGGAAACACCATATATTTT. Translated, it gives CATSRDRPGPGNTIYF.

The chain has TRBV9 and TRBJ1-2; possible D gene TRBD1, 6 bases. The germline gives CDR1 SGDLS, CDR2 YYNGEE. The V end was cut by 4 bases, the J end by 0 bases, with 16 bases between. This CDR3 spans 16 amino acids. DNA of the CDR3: TGTGCCAGCAGCCCAGGGGCGACAGCGACTAACTATGGCTACACCTTC. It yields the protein CASSPGATATNYGYTF. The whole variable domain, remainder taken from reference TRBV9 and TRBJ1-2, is DSGVTQTPKHLITATGQRVTLRCSPRSGDLSVYWYQQSLDQGLQFLIQYYNGEERAKGNILERFSAQQFPDLHSELNLSSLELGDSALYFCASSPGATATNYGYTFGSGTRLTVV.

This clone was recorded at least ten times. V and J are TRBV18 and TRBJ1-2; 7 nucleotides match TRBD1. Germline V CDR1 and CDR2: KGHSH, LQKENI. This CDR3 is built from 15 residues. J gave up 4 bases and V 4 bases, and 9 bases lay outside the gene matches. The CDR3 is CASSLDRVRGYGYTF. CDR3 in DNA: TGTGCCAGCTCACTCGACAGGGTGCGAGGCTATGGCTACACCTTC.

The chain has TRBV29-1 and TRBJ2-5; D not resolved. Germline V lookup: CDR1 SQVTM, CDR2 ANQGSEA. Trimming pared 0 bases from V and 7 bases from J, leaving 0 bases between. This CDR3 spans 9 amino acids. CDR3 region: CSVEETQYF. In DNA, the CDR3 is TGCAGCGTTGAAGAGACCCAGTACTTC.

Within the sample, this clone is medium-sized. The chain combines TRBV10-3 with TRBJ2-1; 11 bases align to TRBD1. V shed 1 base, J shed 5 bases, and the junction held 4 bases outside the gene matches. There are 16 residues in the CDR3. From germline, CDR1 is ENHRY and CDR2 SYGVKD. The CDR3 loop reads CAISEWTGGAHNEQFF. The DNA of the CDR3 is TGTGCCATCAGTGAGTGGACAGGGGGCGCCCACAATGAGCAGTTCTTC.

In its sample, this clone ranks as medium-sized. This CDR3 is CASSEVQGGNEQFF. The CDR3 DNA sequence: TGTGCCAGCAGTGAGGTTCAAGGGGGCAATGAGCAGTTCTTC. The chain links TRBV6-1 to TRBJ2-1; maybe TRBD1 (6 bases). The CDR3 length is 14 residues. V shed 3 bases and J shed 6 bases, with 12 bases lying between them. The germline gives CDR1 MNHNS, CDR2 SASEGT.

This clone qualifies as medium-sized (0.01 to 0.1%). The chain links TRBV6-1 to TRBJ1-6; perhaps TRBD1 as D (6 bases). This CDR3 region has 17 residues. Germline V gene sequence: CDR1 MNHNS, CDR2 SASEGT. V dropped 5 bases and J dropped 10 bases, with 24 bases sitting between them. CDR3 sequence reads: CASSLRGDTWRRSPLHF. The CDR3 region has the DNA TGTGCCAGCAGTCTAAGAGGGGACACATGGCGTCGGTCACCCCTCCACTTT.

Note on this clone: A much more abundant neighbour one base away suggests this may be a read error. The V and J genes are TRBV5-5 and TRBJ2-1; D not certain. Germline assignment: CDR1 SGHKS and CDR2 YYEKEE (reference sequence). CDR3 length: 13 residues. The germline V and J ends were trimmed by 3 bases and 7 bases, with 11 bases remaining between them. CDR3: CASSSAIGNEQFF. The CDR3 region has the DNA TGTGCCAGCAGCTCCGCCATAGGAAATGAGCAGTTCTTC.

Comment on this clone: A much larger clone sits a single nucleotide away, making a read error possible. The CDR3 DNA is TGTGCCAGCAGTTTACGCCAGGGGAACGATCAGCCCCAGCGTTTT. It specifies CASSLRQGNDQPQRF. This sequence joins TRBV12-3 or TRBV12-4 and TRBJ1-5; D possibly corresponds to TRBD1 (6 bases). The CDR3 has 15 amino acids.

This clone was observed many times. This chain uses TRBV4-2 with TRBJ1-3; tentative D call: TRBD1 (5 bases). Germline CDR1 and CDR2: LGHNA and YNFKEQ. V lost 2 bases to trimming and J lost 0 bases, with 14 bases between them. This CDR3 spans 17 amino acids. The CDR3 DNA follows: TGTGCCAGCAGCCAATTCCAGGGAGACCCCTCTGGAAACACCATATATTTT. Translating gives CASSQFQGDPSGNTIYF.

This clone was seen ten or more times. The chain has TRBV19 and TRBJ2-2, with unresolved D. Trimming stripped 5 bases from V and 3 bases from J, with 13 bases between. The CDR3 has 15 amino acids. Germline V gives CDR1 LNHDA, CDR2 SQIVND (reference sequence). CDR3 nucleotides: TGTGCCAGTAGTGCCCCCCAAGTCCACACCGGGGAGCTGTTTTTT. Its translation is CASSAPQVHTGELFF.

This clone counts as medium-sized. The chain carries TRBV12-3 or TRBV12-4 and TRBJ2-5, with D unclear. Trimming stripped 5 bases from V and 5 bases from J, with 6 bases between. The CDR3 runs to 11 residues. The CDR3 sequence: CASSTRETQYF. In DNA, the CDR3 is TGTGCCAGCAGTACCCGTGAGACCCAGTACTTC.